This T cell receptor beta chain was found in a study of OX40 agonist ivuxolimab in advanced cancers. Study background: Ivuxolimab, which patients received intravenously every 2 weeks, was dosed at 0.01 to 10 mg/kg.

Overall study findings and caveats: In general, CD8+ T cells held more expanded clones than CD4+ did, on average. Among the nonresponders, some also had low normalized T-cell clonal expansion.

A remark on this clone: Its antigen is not identified.

Germline loops: CDR1 SNHLY, CDR2 FYNNEI. This CDR3 has 15 residues. The junction had 6 bases not matched to a gene; V was cut back by 7 bases and J by 1 base. Sequenced by immunoSEQ multiplex PCR; TCRdb stores in-frame clones only, minus some. The table records just over 45,000 clones, about 93% of them present only once. The genes are TRBV2 and TRBJ2-1, with 8 nucleotides matching TRBD2. This receptor was obtained from an adult with an advanced solid tumor such as melanoma, head and neck, liver or kidney cancer. Sequenced material: CD4+ or CD8+ T cells sorted from blood, taken in a trial of the OX40 agonist ivuxolimab. CDR3 sequence: CASISSGSSYNEQFF. The CDR3 DNA reads as TGTGCCAGCATATCTAGCGGGTCGTCCTACAATGAGCAGTTCTTC.